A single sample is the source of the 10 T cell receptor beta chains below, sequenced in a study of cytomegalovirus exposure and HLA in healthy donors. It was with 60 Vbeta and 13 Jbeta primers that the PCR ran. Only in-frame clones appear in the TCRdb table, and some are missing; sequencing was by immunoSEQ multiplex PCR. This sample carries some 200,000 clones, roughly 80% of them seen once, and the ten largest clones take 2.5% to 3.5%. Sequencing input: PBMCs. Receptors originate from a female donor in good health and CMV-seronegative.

DNA for the CDR3: TGTGCCAGCAGCCCCATCGGGAGCTCCTACGAGCAGTACTTC. It codes for CASSPIGSSYEQYF. The J gene is TRBJ2-7, the V gene TRBV7-3; D perhaps matches TRBD2 (6 bases). Deletions cut 5 bases from V and 0 bases from J, with 11 bases between. There are 14 residues in the CDR3. Germline lookup yields CDR1 SGHTA and CDR2 FQGTGA.

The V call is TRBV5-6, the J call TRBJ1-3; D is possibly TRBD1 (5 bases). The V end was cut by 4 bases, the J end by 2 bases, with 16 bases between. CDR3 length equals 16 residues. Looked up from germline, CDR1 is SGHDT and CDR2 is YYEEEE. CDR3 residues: CASSPHGGGTGNTIYF. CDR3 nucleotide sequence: TGTGCCAGCAGCCCTCACGGGGGGGGAACTGGAAACACCATATATTTT. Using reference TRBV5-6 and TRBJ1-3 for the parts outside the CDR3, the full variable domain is DAGVTQSPTHLIKTRGQQVTLRCSPKSGHDTVSWYQQALGQGPQFIFQYYEEEERQRGNFPDRFSGHQFPNYSSELNVNALLLGDSALYLCASSPHGGGTGNTIYFGEGSWLTVV.

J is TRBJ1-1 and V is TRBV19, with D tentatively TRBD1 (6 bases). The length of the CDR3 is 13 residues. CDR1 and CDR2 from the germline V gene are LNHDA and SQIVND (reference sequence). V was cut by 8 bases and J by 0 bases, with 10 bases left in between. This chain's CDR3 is CASRSGVNTEAFF. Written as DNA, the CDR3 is TGTGCCAGTCGATCAGGGGTGAACACTGAAGCTTTCTTT. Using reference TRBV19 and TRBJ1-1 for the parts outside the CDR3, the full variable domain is DGGITQSPKYLFRKEGQNVTLSCEQNLNHDAMYWYRQDPGQGLRLIYYSQIVNDFQKGDIAEGYSVSREKKESFPLTVTSAQKNPTAFYLCASRSGVNTEAFFGQGTRLTVV.

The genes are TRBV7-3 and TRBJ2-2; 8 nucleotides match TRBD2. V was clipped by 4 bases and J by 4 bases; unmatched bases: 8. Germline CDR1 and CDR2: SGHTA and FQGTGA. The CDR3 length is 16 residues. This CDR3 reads CASSSLPAGGTGELFF. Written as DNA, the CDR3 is TGTGCCAGCAGCTCGCTTCCGGCGGGGGGCACCGGGGAGCTGTTTTTT.

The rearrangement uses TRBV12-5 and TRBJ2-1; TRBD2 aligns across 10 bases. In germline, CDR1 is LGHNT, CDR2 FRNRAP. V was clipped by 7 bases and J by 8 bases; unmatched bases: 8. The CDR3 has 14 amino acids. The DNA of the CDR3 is TGTGCTAGTGCTTCGTCCCTAGCGGGGGATGAGCAGTTCTTC. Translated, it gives CASASSLAGDEQFF.

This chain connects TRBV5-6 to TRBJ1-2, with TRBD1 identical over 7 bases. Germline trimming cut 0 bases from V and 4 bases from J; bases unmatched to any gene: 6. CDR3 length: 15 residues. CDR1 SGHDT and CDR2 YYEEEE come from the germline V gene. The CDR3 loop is CASSLVRGPPYGYTF. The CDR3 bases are TGTGCCAGCAGCTTGGTGAGGGGGCCCCCCTATGGCTACACCTTC.

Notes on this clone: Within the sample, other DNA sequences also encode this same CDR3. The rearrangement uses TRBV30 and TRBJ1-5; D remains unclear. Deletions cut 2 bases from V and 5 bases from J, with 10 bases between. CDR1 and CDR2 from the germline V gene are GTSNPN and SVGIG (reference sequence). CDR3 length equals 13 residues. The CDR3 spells CAWSLRGDQPQHF. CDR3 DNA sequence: TGTGCCTGGAGTCTCAGAGGAGATCAGCCCCAGCATTTT.

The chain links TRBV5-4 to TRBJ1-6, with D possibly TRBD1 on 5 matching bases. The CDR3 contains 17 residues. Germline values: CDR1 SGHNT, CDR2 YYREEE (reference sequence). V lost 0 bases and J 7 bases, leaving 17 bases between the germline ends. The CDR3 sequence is CASSLGGTRGSNSPLHF. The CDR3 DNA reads TGTGCCAGCAGCTTGGGGGGGACCCGCGGGAGCAATTCACCCCTCCACTTT.

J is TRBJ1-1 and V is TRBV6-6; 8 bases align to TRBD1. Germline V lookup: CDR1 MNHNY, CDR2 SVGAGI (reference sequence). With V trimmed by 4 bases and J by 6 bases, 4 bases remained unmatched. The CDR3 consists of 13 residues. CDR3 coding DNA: TGTGCCAGCAGTTCCATACAGGGGGCTGAAGCTTTCTTT. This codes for CASSSIQGAEAFF.

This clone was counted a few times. In nucleotides, the CDR3 is TGTGCCAGCAGCCACCCGGCAGGGTATTCTGGAAACACCATATATTTT. Translated, it gives CASSHPAGYSGNTIYF. The chain joins TRBV14 to TRBJ1-3; D may be TRBD1 (5 bases). CDR1 and CDR2 (germline): SGHDN, FVKESK. The CDR3 consists of 16 residues. V gave up 3 bases and J gave up 1 base, with 13 bases separating them.